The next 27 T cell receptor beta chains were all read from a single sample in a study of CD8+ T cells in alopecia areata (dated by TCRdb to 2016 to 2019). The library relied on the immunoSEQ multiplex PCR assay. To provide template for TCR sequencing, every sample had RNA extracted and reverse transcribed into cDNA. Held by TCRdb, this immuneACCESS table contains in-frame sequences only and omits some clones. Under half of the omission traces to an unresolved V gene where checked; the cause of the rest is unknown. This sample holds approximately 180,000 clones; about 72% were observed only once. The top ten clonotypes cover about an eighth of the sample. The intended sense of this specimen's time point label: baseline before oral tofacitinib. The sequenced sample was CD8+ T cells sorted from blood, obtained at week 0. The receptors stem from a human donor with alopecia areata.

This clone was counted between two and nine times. In DNA, the CDR3 is TGCAGCGTTGAAGAAAAGGGGTCCTCCTACGAGCAGTACTTC. Translating it yields CSVEEKGSSYEQYF. The chain is built from TRBV29-1 and TRBJ2-7; D is perhaps TRBD1 (5 bases). The CDR3 contains 14 residues. Trimming took 0 bases from V and 0 from J, leaving 9 bases between them. Germline assignment: CDR1 SQVTM and CDR2 ANQGSEA.

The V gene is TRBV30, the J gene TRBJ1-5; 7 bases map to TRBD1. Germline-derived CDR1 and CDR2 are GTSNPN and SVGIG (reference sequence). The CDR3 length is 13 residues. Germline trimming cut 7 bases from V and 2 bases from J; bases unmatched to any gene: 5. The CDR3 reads CAFGTAGNQPQHF. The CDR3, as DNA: TGTGCCTTCGGGACAGCAGGCAATCAGCCCCAGCATTTT.

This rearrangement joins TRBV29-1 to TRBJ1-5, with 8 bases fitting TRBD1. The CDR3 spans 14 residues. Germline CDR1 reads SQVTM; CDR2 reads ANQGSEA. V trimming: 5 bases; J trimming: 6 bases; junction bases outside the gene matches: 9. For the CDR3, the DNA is TGCAGCGTTCTGACAGGGGTGGTATTTCAGCCCCAGCATTTT. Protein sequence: CSVLTGVVFQPQHF.

In DNA, the CDR3 is TGCGCCAGCAGCTTGGATGGAGTGGGCAGCGAGAACACTGAAGCTTTCTTT. Its translation: CASSLDGVGSENTEAFF. V is TRBV5-1 and J is TRBJ1-1, with D hard to call. Trimming cost V 0 bases and J 1 base, with 16 bases left between them. Per the germline V gene, CDR1 is SGHRS and CDR2 is YFSETQ. The CDR3 consists of 17 residues. The whole variable domain, filled in from reference TRBV5-1 and TRBJ1-1, reads KAGVTQTPRYLIKTRGQQVTLSCSPISGHRSVSWYQQTPGQGLQFLFEYFSETQRNKGNFPGRFSGRQFSNSRSEMNVSTLELGDSALYLCASSLDGVGSENTEAFFGQGTRLTVV.

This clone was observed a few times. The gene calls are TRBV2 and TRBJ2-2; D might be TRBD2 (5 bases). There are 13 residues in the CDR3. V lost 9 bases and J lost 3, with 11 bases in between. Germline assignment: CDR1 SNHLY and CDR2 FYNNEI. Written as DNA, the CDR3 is TGTGCCAGAGAGGGCGCATACACCGGGGAGCTGTTTTTT. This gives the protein CAREGAYTGELFF. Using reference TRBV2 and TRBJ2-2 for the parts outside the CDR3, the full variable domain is EPEVTQTPSHQVTQMGQEVILRCVPISNHLYFYWYRQILGQKVEFLVSFYNNEISEKSEIFDDQFSVERPDGSNFTLKIRSTKLEDSAMYFCAREGAYTGELFFGEGSRLTVL.

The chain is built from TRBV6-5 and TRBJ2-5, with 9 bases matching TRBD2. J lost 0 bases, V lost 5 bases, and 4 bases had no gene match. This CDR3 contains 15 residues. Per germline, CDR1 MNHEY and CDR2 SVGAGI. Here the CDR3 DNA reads TGTGCCAGCAGTACGAGCGGGGGGAACCAAGAGACCCAGTACTTC. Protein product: CASSTSGGNQETQYF.

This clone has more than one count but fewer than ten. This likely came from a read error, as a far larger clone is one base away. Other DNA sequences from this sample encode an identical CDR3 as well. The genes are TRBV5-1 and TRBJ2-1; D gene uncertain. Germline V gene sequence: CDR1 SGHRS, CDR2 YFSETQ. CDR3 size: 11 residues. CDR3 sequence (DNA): TGCGCCAGCAGCGACCCGAGAAGCAAGCTCTTC. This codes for CASSDPRSKLF.

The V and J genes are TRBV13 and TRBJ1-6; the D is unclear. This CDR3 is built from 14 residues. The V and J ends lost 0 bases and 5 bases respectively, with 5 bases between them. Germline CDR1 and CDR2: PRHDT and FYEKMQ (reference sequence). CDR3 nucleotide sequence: TGTGCCAGCAGCTTAGGGGGAAATAATTCACCCCTCCACTTT. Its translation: CASSLGGNNSPLHF.

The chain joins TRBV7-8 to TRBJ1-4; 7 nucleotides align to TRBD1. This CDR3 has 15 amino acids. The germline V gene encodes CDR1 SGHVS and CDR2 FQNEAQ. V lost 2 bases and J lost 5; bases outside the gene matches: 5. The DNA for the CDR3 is TGTGCCAGCAGCTTATACGAGGGGGCCAATGAAAAACTGTTTTTT. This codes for CASSLYEGANEKLFF.

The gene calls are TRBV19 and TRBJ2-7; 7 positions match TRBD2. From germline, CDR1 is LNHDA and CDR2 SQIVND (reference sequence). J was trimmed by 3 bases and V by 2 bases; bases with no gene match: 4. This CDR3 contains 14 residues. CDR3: CASSISGANYEQYF. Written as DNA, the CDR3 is TGTGCCAGTAGTATAAGCGGGGCTAACTACGAGCAGTACTTC.

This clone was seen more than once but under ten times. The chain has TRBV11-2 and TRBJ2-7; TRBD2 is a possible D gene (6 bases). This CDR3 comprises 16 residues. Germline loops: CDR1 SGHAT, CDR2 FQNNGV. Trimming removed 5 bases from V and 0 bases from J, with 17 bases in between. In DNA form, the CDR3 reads TGTGCCAGCAGCCGTCAGGGAGGTTTAACCTCCTACGAGCAGTACTTC. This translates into CASSRQGGLTSYEQYF.

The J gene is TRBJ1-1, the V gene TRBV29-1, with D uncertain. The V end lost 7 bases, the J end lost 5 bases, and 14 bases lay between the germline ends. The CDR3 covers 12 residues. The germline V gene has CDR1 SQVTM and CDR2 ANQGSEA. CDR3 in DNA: TGCAGCGCCCCGGGTGATCGGACTGAAGCTTTCTTT. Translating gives CSAPGDRTEAFF.

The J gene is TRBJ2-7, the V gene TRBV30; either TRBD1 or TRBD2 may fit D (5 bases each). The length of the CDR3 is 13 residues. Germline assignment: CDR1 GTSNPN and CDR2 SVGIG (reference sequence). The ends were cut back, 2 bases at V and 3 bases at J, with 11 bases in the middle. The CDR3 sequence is CAWSSGPSYEQYF. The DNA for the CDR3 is TGTGCCTGGAGTTCGGGACCGAGCTACGAGCAGTACTTC.

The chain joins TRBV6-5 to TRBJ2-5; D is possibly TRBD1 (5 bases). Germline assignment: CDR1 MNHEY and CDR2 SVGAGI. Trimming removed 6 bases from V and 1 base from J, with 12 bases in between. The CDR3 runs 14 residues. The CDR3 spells CASSPGASQETQYF. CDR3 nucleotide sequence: TGTGCCAGCAGCCCTGGGGCCTCCCAAGAGACCCAGTACTTC.

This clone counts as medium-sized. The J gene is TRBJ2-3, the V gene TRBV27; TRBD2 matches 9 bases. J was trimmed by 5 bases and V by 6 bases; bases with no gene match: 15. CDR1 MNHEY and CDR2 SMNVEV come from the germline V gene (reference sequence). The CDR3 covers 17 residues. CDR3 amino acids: CASRRRGGGGIGDTQYF. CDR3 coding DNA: TGTGCCAGCAGGAGGCGGGGGGGCGGTGGAATTGGAGATACGCAGTATTTT.

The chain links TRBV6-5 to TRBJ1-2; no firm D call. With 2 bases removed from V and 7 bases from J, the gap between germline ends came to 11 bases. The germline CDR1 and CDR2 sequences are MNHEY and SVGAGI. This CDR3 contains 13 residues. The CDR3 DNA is TGTGCCAGCAGTTACGGTCCCCAGGCTGGCTACACCTTC. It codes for CASSYGPQAGYTF.

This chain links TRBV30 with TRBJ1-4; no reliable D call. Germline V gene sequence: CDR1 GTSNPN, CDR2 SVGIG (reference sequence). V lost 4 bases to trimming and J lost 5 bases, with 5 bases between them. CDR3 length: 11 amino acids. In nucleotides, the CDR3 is TGTGCCTGGACAAGCAATGAAAAACTGTTTTTT. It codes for CAWTSNEKLFF. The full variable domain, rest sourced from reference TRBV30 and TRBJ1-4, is SQTIHQWPATLVQPVGSPLSLECTVEGTSNPNLYWYRQAAGRGLQLLFYSVGIGQISSEVPQNLSASRPQDRQFILSSKKLLLSDSGFYLCAWTSNEKLFFGSGTQLSVL.

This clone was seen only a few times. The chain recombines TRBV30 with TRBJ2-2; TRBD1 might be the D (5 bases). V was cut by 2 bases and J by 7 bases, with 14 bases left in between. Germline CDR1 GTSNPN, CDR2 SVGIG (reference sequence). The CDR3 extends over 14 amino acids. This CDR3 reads CAWSWGRVIGELFF. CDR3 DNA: TGTGCCTGGAGTTGGGGCAGGGTCATCGGGGAGCTGTTTTTT. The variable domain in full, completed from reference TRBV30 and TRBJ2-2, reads SQTIHQWPATLVQPVGSPLSLECTVEGTSNPNLYWYRQAAGRGLQLLFYSVGIGQISSEVPQNLSASRPQDRQFILSSKKLLLSDSGFYLCAWSWGRVIGELFFGEGSRLTVL.

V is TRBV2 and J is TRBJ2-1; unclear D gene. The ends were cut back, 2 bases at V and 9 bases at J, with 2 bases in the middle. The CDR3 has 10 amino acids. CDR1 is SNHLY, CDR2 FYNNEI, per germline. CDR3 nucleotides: TGTGCCAGCAGTGAAATTGAGCAGTTCTTC. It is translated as CASSEIEQFF.

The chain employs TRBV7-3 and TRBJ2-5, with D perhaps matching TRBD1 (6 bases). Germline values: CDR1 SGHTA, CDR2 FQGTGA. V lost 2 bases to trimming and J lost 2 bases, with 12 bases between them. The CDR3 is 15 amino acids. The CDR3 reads CASSLYGTQQETQYF. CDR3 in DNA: TGTGCCAGCAGCTTATACGGGACACAGCAAGAGACCCAGTACTTC.

CDR3 amino acids: CASSKRTALHYGYTF. The CDR3, as DNA: TGTGCCAGCAGCAAGCGAACAGCGCTACACTATGGCTACACCTTC. The chain carries TRBV14 and TRBJ1-2; D is unresolved. Germline V CDR1 and CDR2: SGHDN, FVKESK. The V and J ends lost 5 bases and 3 bases respectively, with 16 bases between them. The CDR3 has 15 residues. The full variable domain, completed using reference TRBV14 and TRBJ1-2, is EAGVTQFPSHSVIEKGQTVTLRCDPISGHDNLYWYRRVMGKEIKFLLHFVKESKQDESGMPNNRFLAERTGGTYSTLKVQPAELEDSGVYFCASSKRTALHYGYTFGSGTRLTVV.

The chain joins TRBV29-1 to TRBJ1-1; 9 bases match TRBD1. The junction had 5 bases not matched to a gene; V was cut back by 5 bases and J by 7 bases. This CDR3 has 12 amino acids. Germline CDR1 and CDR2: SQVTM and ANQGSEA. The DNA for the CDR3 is TGCAGCGTTCTTGGACAGGGGCGTGAAGCTTTCTTT. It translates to CSVLGQGREAFF.

For the CDR3, the DNA is TGTGCCAGCAGCGGGACAGGGTCGCACTATGGCTACACCTTC. As protein: CASSGTGSHYGYTF. The chain has TRBV27 and TRBJ1-2, with 9 bases matching TRBD1. J was trimmed by 3 bases and V by 6 bases; bases with no gene match: 5. CDR1 and CDR2 from the germline V gene are MNHEY and SMNVEV (reference sequence). This CDR3 has 14 residues.

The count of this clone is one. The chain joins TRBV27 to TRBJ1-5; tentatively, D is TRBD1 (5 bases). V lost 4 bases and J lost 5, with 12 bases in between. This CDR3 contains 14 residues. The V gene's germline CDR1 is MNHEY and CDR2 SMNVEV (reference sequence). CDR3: CASSSSRQHQPQHF. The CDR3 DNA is TGTGCCAGCAGTTCCTCCCGACAGCATCAGCCCCAGCATTTT.

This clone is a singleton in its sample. CDR3 in amino acids: CASSSRGLAGRETQYF. For the CDR3, the DNA is TGTGCCAGCAGTTCCCGCGGACTAGCGGGGCGGGAGACCCAGTACTTC. The chain couples TRBV6-6 to TRBJ2-5; TRBD2 matches 12 bases. The germline V gene has CDR1 MNHNY and CDR2 SVGAGI (reference sequence). The CDR3 is 16 amino acids. The V gene end was trimmed by 4 bases and the J gene end by 5 bases; junction bases not matched to a gene: 8.

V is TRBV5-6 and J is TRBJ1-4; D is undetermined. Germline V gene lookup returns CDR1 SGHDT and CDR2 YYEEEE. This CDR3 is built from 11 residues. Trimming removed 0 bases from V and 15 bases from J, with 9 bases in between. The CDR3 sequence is CASSLGSLVFF. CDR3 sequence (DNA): TGTGCCAGCAGCTTGGGCAGTCTGGTGTTTTTT.

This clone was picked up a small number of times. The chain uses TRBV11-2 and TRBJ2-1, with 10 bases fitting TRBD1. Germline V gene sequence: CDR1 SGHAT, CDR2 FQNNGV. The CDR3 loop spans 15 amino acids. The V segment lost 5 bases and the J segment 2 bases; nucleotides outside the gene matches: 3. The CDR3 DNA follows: TGTGCCAGCAGCCCCGGGACAGGGGCCTACAATGAGCAGTTCTTC. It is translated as CASSPGTGAYNEQFF.